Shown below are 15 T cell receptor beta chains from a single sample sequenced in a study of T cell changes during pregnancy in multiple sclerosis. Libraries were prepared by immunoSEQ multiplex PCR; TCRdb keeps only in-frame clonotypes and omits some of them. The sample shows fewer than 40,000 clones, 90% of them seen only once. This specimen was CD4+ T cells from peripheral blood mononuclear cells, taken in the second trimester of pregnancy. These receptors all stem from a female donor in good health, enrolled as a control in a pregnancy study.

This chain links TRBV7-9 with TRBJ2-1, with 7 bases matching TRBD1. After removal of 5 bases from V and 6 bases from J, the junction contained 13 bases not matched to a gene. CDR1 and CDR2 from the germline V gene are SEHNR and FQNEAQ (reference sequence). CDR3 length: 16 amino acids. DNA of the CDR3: TGTGCCAGCAGCCCGCTGACGGCAGGGGGTTCCAATGAGCAGTTCTTC. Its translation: CASSPLTAGGSNEQFF.

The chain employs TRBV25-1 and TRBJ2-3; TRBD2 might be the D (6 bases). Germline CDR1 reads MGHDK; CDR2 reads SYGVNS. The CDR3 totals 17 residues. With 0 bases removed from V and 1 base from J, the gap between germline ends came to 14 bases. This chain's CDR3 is CASSEYRVAVGTDTQYF. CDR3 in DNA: TGTGCCAGCAGTGAATATAGAGTAGCGGTGGGCACAGATACGCAGTATTTT.

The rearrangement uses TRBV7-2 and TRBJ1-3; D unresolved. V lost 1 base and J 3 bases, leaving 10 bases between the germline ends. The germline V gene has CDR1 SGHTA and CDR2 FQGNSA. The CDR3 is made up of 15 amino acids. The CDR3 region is CASSLVRGSGNTIYF. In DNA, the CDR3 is TGTGCCAGCAGCTTAGTTCGAGGCAGTGGAAACACCATATATTTT.

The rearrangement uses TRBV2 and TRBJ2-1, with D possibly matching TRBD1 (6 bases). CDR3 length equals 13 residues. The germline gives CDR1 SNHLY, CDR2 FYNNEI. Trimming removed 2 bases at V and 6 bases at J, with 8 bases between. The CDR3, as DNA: TGTGCCAGCAGTGAATCAGGGGTCAATGAGCAGTTCTTC. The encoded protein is CASSESGVNEQFF.

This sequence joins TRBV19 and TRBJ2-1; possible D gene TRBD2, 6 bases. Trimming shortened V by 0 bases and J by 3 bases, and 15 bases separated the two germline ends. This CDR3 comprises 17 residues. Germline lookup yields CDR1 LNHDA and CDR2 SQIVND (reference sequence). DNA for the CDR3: TGTGCCAGTAGTATAGATTGGGACTCTCTAAACTACAATGAGCAGTTCTTC. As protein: CASSIDWDSLNYNEQFF.

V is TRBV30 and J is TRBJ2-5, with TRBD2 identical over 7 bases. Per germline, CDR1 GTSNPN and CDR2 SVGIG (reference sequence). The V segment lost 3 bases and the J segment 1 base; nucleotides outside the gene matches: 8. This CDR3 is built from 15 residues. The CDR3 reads CAWSLLLAFQETQYF. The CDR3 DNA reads TGTGCCTGGAGCCTGTTACTAGCGTTCCAAGAGACCCAGTACTTC.

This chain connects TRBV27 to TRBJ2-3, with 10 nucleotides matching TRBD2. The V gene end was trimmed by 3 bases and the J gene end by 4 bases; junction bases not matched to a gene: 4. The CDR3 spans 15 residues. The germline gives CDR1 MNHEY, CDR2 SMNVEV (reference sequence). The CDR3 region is CASSFSGGVPDTQYF. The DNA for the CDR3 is TGTGCCAGCAGTTTCAGCGGGGGGGTCCCAGATACGCAGTATTTT.

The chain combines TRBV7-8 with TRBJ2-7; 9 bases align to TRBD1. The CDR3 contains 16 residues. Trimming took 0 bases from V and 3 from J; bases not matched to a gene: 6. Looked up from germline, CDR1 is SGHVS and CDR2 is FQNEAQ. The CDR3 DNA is TGTGCCAGCAGCTTAGCCGGGACAGGGAGTTTCTACGAGCAGTACTTC. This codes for CASSLAGTGSFYEQYF.

CDR3 sequence reads: CASSYDATGDQPQHF. DNA for the CDR3: TGTGCCAGCAGTTACGACGCGACAGGGGATCAGCCCCAGCATTTT. The chain links TRBV6-5 to TRBJ1-5; 8 nucleotides align to TRBD1. This CDR3 is 15 amino acids long. Germline V gives CDR1 MNHEY, CDR2 SVGAGI. Germline trimming cut 2 bases from V and 5 bases from J; bases unmatched to any gene: 5.

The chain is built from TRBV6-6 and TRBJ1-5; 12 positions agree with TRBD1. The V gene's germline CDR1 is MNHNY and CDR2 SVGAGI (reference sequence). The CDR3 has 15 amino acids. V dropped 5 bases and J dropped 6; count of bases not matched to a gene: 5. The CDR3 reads CASSGGQGAGQPQHF. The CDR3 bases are TGTGCCAGCAGTGGGGGACAGGGGGCCGGTCAGCCCCAGCATTTT.

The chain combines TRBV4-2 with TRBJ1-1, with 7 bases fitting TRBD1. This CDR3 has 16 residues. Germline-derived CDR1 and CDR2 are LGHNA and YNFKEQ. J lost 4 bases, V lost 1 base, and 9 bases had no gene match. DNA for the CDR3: TGTGCCAGCAGCCAAGGTAGACAGGGAAGCGCCACTGAAGCTTTCTTT. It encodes CASSQGRQGSATEAFF.

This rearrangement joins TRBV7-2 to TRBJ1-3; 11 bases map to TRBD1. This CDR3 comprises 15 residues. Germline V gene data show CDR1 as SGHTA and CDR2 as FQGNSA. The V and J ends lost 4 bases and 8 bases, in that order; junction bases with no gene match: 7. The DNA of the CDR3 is TGTGCCAGCAGCTCGGGGGGACAGGGGGGAGACACCATATATTTT. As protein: CASSSGGQGGDTIYF.

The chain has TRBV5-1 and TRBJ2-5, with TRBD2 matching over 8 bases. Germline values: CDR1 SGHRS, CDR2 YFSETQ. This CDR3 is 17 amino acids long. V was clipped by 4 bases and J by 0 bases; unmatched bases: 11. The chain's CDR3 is CASSPRLSGVYQETQYF. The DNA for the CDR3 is TGCGCCAGCAGCCCGAGACTTAGCGGGGTATACCAAGAGACCCAGTACTTC.

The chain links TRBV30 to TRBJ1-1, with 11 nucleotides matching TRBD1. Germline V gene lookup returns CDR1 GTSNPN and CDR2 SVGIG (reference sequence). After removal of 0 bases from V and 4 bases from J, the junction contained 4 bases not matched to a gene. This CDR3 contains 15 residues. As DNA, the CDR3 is TGTGCCTGGAGTGTCGGGACAGGGGGGACCACTGAAGCTTTCTTT. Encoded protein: CAWSVGTGGTTEAFF.

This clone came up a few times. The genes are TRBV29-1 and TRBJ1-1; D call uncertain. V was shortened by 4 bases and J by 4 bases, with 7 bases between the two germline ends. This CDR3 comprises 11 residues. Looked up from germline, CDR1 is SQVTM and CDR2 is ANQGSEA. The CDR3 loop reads CSVVRGTEAFF. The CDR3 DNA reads TGCAGCGTTGTCCGGGGCACTGAAGCTTTCTTT.